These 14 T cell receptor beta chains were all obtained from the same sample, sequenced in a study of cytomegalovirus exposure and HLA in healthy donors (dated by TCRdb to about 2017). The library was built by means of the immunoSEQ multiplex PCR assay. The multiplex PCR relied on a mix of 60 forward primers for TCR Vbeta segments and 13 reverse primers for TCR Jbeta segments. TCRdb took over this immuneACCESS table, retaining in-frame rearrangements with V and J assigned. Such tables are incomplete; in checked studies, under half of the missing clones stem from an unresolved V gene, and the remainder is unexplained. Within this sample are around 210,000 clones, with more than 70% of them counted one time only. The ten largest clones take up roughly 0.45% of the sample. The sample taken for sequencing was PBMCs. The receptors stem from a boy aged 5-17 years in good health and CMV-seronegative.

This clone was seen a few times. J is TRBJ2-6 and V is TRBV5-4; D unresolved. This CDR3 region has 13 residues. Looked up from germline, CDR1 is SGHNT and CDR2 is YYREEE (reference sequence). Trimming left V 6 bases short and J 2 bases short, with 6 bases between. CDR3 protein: CASMSPGANVLTF. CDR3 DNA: TGTGCCAGCATGAGCCCTGGGGCCAACGTCCTGACTTTC.

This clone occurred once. CDR3 DNA: TGTGCCAGCAGCCAACGAACTAGCGGGGGTGCCTTTTACTACAATGAGCAGTTCTTC. Its protein product is CASSQRTSGGAFYYNEQFF. The V gene is TRBV4-2, the J gene TRBJ2-1; 11 bases are shared with TRBD2. The CDR3 loop spans 19 amino acids. CDR1 and CDR2 from the germline V gene are LGHNA and YNFKEQ. V shed 2 bases, J shed 3 bases, and the junction held 12 bases outside the gene matches.

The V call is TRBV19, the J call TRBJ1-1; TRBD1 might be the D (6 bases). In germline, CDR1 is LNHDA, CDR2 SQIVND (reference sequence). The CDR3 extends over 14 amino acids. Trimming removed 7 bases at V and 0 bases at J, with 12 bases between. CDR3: CASILDSMNTEAFF. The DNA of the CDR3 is TGTGCCAGTATACTGGACAGCATGAACACTGAAGCTTTCTTT.

For the CDR3, the DNA is TGTGCCAGCAGCGCCCTACAGGGGGCTTATGGCATATATTTT. As protein: CASSALQGAYGIYF. This chain links TRBV9 with TRBJ1-3, with 9 bases lining up with TRBD1. CDR1 and CDR2 from the germline V gene are SGDLS and YYNGEE. The CDR3 contains 14 residues. V shed 3 bases and J 12 bases; nucleotides not matched to a gene: 10.

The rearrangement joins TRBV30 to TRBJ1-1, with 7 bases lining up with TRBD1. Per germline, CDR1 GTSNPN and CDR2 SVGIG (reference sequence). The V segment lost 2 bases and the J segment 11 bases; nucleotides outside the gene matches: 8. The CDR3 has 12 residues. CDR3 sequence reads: CAWSPRQGRAFF. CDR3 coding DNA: TGTGCCTGGAGTCCGAGACAGGGTAGGGCTTTCTTT.

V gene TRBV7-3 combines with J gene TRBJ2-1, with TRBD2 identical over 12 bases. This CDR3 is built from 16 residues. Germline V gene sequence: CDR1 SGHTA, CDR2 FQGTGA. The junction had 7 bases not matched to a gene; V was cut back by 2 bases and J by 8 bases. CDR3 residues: CASSLVLAGGPHEQFF. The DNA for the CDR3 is TGTGCCAGCAGCTTAGTCCTAGCGGGGGGGCCCCATGAGCAGTTCTTC.

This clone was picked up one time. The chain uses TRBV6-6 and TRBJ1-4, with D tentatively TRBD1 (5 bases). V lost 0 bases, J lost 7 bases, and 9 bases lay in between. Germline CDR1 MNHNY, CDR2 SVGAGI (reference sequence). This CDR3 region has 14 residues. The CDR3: CASSYSGGSEKLFF. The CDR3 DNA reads TGTGCCAGCAGTTACTCGGGGGGGTCTGAAAAACTGTTTTTT.

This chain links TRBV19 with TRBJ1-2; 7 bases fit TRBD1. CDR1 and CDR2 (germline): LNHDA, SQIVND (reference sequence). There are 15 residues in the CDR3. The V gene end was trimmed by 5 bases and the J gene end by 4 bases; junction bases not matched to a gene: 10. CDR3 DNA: TGTGCCAGTAGTCCCGGACAGGACCCCCTCTATGGCTACACCTTC. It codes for CASSPGQDPLYGYTF.

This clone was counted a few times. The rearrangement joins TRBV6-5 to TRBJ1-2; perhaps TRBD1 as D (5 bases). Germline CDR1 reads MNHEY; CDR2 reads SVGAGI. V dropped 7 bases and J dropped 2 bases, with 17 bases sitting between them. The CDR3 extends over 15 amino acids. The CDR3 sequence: CASTLGGAANYGYTF. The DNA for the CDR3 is TGTGCCAGCACCCTTGGCGGGGCTGCCAACTATGGCTACACCTTC.

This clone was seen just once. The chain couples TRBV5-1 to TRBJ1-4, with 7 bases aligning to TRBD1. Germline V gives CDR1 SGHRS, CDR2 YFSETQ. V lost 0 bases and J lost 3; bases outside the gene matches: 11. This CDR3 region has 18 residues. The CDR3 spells CASSLAVDRVMANEKLFF. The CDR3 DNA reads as TGCGCCAGCAGCTTGGCGGTTGACAGGGTTATGGCTAATGAAAAACTGTTTTTT. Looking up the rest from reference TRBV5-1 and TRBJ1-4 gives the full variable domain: KAGVTQTPRYLIKTRGQQVTLSCSPISGHRSVSWYQQTPGQGLQFLFEYFSETQRNKGNFPGRFSGRQFSNSRSEMNVSTLELGDSALYLCASSLAVDRVMANEKLFFGSGTQLSVL.

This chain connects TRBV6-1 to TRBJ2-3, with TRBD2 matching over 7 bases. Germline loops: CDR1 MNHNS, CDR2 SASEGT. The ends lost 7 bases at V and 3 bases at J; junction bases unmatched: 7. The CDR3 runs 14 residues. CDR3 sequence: CASIGRGWTDTQYF. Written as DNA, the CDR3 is TGTGCCAGCATAGGGCGGGGGTGGACAGATACGCAGTATTTT.

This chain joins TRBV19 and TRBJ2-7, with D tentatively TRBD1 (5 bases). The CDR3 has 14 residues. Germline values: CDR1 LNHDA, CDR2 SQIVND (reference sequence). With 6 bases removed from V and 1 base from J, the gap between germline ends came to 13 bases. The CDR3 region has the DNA TGTGCCAGTAGGCTGACAGCACAGTCCTACGAGCAGTACTTC. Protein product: CASRLTAQSYEQYF.

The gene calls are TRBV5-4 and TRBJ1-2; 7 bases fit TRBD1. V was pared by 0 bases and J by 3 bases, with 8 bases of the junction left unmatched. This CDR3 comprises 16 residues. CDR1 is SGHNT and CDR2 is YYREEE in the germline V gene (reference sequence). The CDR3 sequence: CASSLGRGQEDYGYTF. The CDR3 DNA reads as TGTGCCAGCAGCTTGGGAAGGGGGCAAGAGGACTATGGCTACACCTTC.

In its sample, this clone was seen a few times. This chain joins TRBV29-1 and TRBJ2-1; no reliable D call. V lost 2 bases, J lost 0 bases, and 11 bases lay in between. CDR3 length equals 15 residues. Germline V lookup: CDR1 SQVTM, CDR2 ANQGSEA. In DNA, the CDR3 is TGCAGCGTTGAATCACTCCCGCGCTCCTACAATGAGCAGTTCTTC. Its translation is CSVESLPRSYNEQFF.